These 15 T cell receptor beta chains were all obtained from the same sample, sequenced in a study of regulatory T cells in long-lasting Graves disease. The authors built TCR beta libraries using iRepertoire HTBI primers and Arm-PCR of CDR3 regions. MiXCR, applied by TCRdb to the multiplex PCR reads, yields one record per CDR3 protein. The sample records roughly 490,000 distinct CDR3 sequences, about 22% being singletons. As for time point: persistent/refractory GD, antithyroid drugs over 5 years with positive TRAb. RNA extracted from PBMCs served as the sequencing template. Material: peripheral blood mononuclear cells (PBMCs), obtained when the disease was refractory, from a patient treated with antithyroid drugs. These receptors were taken from a female donor with Graves disease.

A note on this clonotype: A much more abundant neighbour one base away suggests this may be a read error. The chain recombines TRBV6-1 with TRBJ2-7; tentatively, D is TRBD1 or TRBD2 (5 bases each). Germline CDR1 MNHNS, CDR2 SASEGT. The CDR3 covers 15 residues. Trimming stripped 3 bases from V and 3 bases from J, with 15 bases between. In nucleotides, the CDR3 is TGTGCCAGCAGTGACGGGGCAGGGATCTTCTACGAGCAGTACTTC. It translates to CASSDGAGIFYEQYF.

This clonotype was counted ten times or more. The CDR3 protein is CASRSQGAEAFF. The CDR3 region has the DNA TGTGCCAGCAGAAGTCAGGGTGCTGAAGCTTTCTTT. The chain uses TRBV6-2 or TRBV6-3 and TRBJ1-1, with D possibly matching TRBD1 (5 bases). CDR3 length: 12 residues. Germline values: CDR1 MNHEY, CDR2 SVGEGT. Trimming shortened V by 6 bases and J by 6 bases, and 11 bases separated the two germline ends.

V is TRBV5-1 and J is TRBJ2-5, with a possible D match to TRBD1 (6 bases). The CDR3 has 15 residues. V was shortened by 4 bases and J by 5 bases, with 18 bases between the two germline ends. The V gene's germline CDR1 is SGHRS and CDR2 YFSETQ. This chain's CDR3 is CASSRTVDRKETQYF. Here the CDR3 DNA reads TGCGCCAGCAGCAGGACAGTGGATCGGAAGGAGACCCAGTACTTC.

This clonotype was recorded many times. The CDR3 DNA follows: TGTGCCAGCAGTTTAGAGTCCGGGGAGCTGTTTTTT. This codes for CASSLESGELFF. The rearrangement links TRBV12-3 or TRBV12-4 to TRBJ2-2, with D unclear. This CDR3 spans 12 amino acids. V gave up 1 base and J gave up 6 bases, with 3 bases separating them.

This chain uses TRBV6-5 with TRBJ1-2; D remains ambiguous. Germline V gives CDR1 MNHEY, CDR2 SVGAGI. The CDR3 consists of 14 residues. The ends were cut back, 4 bases at V and 7 bases at J, with 16 bases in the middle. In DNA, the CDR3 is TGTGCCAGCAGTTCAGGACGTCTTCTCTCTGGCTACACCTTC. Translating gives CASSSGRLLSGYTF.

The sample holds a few counts of this clonotype. The V call is TRBV28, the J call TRBJ1-3; D unclear. CDR3 length: 17 amino acids. CDR1 is MDHEN and CDR2 is SYDVKM in the germline V gene. Deletions cut 5 bases from V and 2 bases from J, with 19 bases between. CDR3 amino acids: CASSPPGGGAAGNTIYF. In nucleotides, the CDR3 is TGTGCCAGCAGTCCGCCGGGAGGCGGCGCGGCTGGAAACACCATATATTTT.

This clonotype was recorded at least ten times. The gene calls are TRBV7-2 and TRBJ2-7, with 10 positions matching TRBD2. V lost 4 bases and J lost 4; bases outside the gene matches: 10. The CDR3 is made up of 16 amino acids. CDR1 is SGHTA and CDR2 is FQGNSA in the germline V gene. Here the CDR3 reads CASSSGPAGGPYEQYF. The CDR3 DNA follows: TGTGCCAGCAGCTCCGGGCCAGCGGGAGGGCCTTACGAGCAGTACTTC. Drawing the rest from reference TRBV7-2 and TRBJ2-7, the complete variable domain is GAGVSQSPSNKVTEKGKDVELRCDPISGHTALYWYRQSLGQGLEFLIYFQGNSAPDKSGLPSDRFSAERTGGSVSTLTIQRTQQEDSAVYLCASSSGPAGGPYEQYFGPGTRLTVT.

The chain is built from TRBV5-1 and TRBJ2-4, with TRBD2 matching 10 bases. Trimming removed 1 base from V and 0 bases from J; junction bases left unmatched: 4. This CDR3 comprises 17 residues. CDR1 and CDR2 (germline): SGHRS, YFSETQ. Written as DNA, the CDR3 is TGCGCCAGCAGCTTGACTAGCGGGGCCCTAGCCAAAAACATTCAGTACTTC. As protein: CASSLTSGALAKNIQYF.

The chain carries TRBV5-6 and TRBJ1-1; 7 bases fit TRBD1. This CDR3 contains 16 residues. V dropped 4 bases and J dropped 4; count of bases not matched to a gene: 13. The V gene's germline CDR1 is SGHDT and CDR2 YYEEEE. CDR3 protein: CASSTTMQGGSTEAFF. In DNA form, the CDR3 reads TGTGCCAGCAGCACGACAATGCAGGGGGGGAGCACTGAAGCTTTCTTT.

CDR3 sequence reads: CASSPRDRGQPQHF. CDR3 DNA: TGTGCCAGCAGCCCCCGGGACAGGGGTCAGCCCCAGCATTTT. The chain carries TRBV5-5 and TRBJ1-5; 10 nucleotides align to TRBD1. The CDR3 length is 14 residues. The J segment lost 6 bases and the V segment lost 4 bases, leaving 4 bases of the junction unmatched. Per germline, CDR1 SGHKS and CDR2 YYEKEE (reference sequence). The full variable domain, its missing parts supplied by reference TRBV5-5 and TRBJ1-5, is DAGVTQSPTHLIKTRGQQVTLRCSPISGHKSVSWYQQVLGQGPQFIFQYYEKEERGRGNFPDRFSARQFPNYSSELNVNALLLGDSALYLCASSPRDRGQPQHFGDGTRLSIL.

The V call is TRBV18, the J call TRBJ1-2, with D maybe TRBD1 (6 bases). Germline loops: CDR1 KGHSH, CDR2 LQKENI. With 3 bases removed from V and 8 bases from J, the gap between germline ends came to 19 bases. The CDR3 length is 15 residues. As DNA, the CDR3 is TGTGCCAGCTCACCTATCTTTCAGGGGCTTGGCGGCTACACCTTC. It is translated as CASSPIFQGLGGYTF.

This clonotype has a count of ten or more. The rearrangement joins TRBV28 to TRBJ1-5; D gene unclear. The CDR3 is made up of 13 amino acids. V shed 3 bases and J shed 7 bases, with 10 bases lying between them. Germline V CDR1 and CDR2: MDHEN, SYDVKM. The CDR3 spells CASSLAGVQPQHF. In DNA, the CDR3 is TGTGCCAGCAGTTTGGCGGGTGTGCAGCCCCAGCATTTT.

The chain employs TRBV2 and TRBJ2-3; 11 bases fit TRBD2. CDR1 is SNHLY, CDR2 FYNNEI, per germline. This CDR3 is 15 amino acids long. Trimming took 5 bases from V and 2 from J; bases not matched to a gene: 3. The chain's CDR3 is CASSQGLADTDTQYF. In nucleotides, the CDR3 is TGTGCCAGCAGTCAGGGACTAGCGGACACAGATACGCAGTATTTT. Full variable domain (missing parts from reference TRBV2 and TRBJ2-3): EPEVTQTPSHQVTQMGQEVILRCVPISNHLYFYWYRQILGQKVEFLVSFYNNEISEKSEIFDDQFSVERPDGSNFTLKIRSTKLEDSAMYFCASSQGLADTDTQYFGPGTRLTVL.

The rearrangement links TRBV19 to TRBJ2-6; no clear D gene. Deletions cut 4 bases from V and 4 bases from J, with 14 bases between. The length of the CDR3 is 16 residues. CDR1 LNHDA and CDR2 SQIVND come from the germline V gene (reference sequence). CDR3 protein: CASSKDGLAGANVLTF. CDR3 nucleotides: TGTGCCAGTAGTAAGGACGGCCTGGCCGGGGCCAACGTCCTGACTTTC.

This clonotype was detected ten times or more. This chain uses TRBV19 with TRBJ1-5, with a possible D match to TRBD1 (5 bases). This CDR3 region has 12 residues. Germline CDR1 and CDR2: LNHDA and SQIVND (reference sequence). V was pared by 10 bases and J by 7 bases, with 14 bases between. CDR3 sequence reads: CATRGYLQPQHF. CDR3 bases: TGTGCCACCCGGGGGTATCTCCAGCCCCAGCATTTT.